This entry features one T cell receptor (beta chain) sequence. No antigen is known for it. This specimen belongs to a study of T-cell reconstitution after alpha-beta-depleted transplantation in children. Whole-study findings and limits: Recipient T cells and thymic progenitors that survived were the source of the high TCRbeta diversity seen at day 60 in some patients. T-cell numbers and diversity, one year after transplant, stemmed largely from T cells that were newly produced.

The CDR3 loop spans 13 amino acids. The germline V gene encodes CDR1 DFQATT and CDR2 SNEGSKA (reference sequence). V lost 6 bases to trimming and J lost 2 bases, with 12 bases between them. TCRbeta library preparation incorporated unique molecular identifiers. TCRdb processed the PCR reads anew with MiXCR; each CDR3 protein has one entry. There are about 420,000 distinct CDR3 sequences in the sample; 16% occur only once, and around 30% lies in the top ten. The V call is TRBV20-1, the J call TRBJ2-3; D perhaps matches TRBD2 (5 bases). This receptor was obtained from a boy in the first two years of life who had a stem cell transplant for Wiskott-Aldrich syndrome, so the T cells may come from the graft donor. Sequenced material: PBMCs, mostly from graft donor cells, taken 360 days after TCRalphabeta/CD19-depleted stem cell transplant. CDR3 residues: CSAELGPTDTQYF. CDR3 coding DNA: TGCAGTGCAGAACTAGGCCCCACAGATACGCAGTATTTT.